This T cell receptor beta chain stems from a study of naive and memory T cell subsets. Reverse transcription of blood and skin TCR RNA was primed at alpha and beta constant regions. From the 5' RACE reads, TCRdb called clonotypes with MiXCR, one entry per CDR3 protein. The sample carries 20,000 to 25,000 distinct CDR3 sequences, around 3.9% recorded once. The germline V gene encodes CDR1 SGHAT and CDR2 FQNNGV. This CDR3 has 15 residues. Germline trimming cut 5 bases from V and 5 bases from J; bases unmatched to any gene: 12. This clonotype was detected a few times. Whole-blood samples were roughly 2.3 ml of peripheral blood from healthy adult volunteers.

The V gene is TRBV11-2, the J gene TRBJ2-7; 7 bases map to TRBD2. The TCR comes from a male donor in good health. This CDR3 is CASSPELGRAHEQYF. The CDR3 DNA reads TGTGCCAGCAGCCCAGAGCTGGGGAGGGCCCACGAGCAGTACTTC.